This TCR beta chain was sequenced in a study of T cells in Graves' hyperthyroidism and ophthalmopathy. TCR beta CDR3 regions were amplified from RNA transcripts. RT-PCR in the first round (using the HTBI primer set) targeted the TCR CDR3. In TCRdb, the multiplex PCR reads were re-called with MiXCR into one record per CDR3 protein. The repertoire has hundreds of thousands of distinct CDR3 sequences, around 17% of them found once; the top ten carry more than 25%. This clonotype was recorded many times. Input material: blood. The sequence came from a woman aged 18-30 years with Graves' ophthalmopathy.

The chain's CDR3 is CASSYSVTGIAETQYF. CDR3 bases: TGTGCCAGCAGTTACTCGGTTACAGGGATCGCGGAGACCCAGTACTTC. V gene TRBV6-6 combines with J gene TRBJ2-5; D possibly corresponds to TRBD1 (6 bases). The CDR3 runs to 16 residues. V was clipped by 0 bases and J by 5 bases, with 16 bases between them. The germline V gene has CDR1 MNHNY and CDR2 SVGAGI (reference sequence).